One T cell receptor (beta chain) is described in this entry. Its matching antigen is unknown. The ends were cut back, 1 base at V and 2 bases at J, with 9 bases in the middle. Germline V gene sequence: CDR1 SGHTA, CDR2 FQGNSA. The CDR3 length is 15 residues. Assay used: immunoSEQ multiplex PCR; TCRdb lists only in-frame clones, some missing. The sample has about 54,000 clones, about 81% seen once. Time point: week 5, during vaccination. In the vaccine, a single dose held 300 ug of the mutant IDH1 20-mer peptide, along with topical imiquimod. This sample was taken from a study of a mutant IDH1 vaccine in newly diagnosed glioma.

The sequencing here drew on PBMCs, taken from a glioma patient whose treatment included an IDH1 peptide vaccine. The clonotype was recovered from a man in his thirties or forties with glioma. This rearrangement joins TRBV7-2 to TRBJ2-4; D call uncertain. This CDR3 reads CASSLGGSSKNIQYF. The CDR3 bases are TGTGCCAGCAGCTTAGGAGGCAGCTCCAAAAACATTCAGTACTTC.